These T cell receptor beta chains were read from a single sample in a study of shared clonotypes between healthy human individuals. Here immunoSEQ multiplex PCR was the method, and the copy in TCRdb shows in-frame clones only, minus some. Among fewer than 700,000 clones, around 95% were seen once, and the ten largest hold about 0.11%. Sequencing input: naive CD8+ T cells sorted from blood. Source of these receptors: a woman aged 25 to 39 in good health. CDR3s include the opening cysteine and the closing phenylalanine or tryptophan. D genes are given only for firm matches. A row's size may be missing; if present it is once, few, many or a size class.

CDR3aa | CDR3nt | v_gene | d_gene | abundance | j_gene
CASSVHEARYEQYF | TGTGCCAGCAGTGTCCACGAAGCGCGATACGAGCAGTACTTC | TRBV27 | NA | NA | TRBJ2-7
CASSLLQINTEAFF | TGTGCCAGCAGTTTATTACAGATCAACACTGAAGCTTTCTTT | TRBV28 | NA | NA | TRBJ1-1
CASSYLTGTTYEQYF | TGTGCCAGCAGTTACCTCACCGGGACTACCTACGAGCAGTACTTC | TRBV6-5 | TRBD2 | NA | TRBJ2-7
CASSVGGASYEQYF | TGCGCCAGCAGTGTGGGGGGAGCCTCCTACGAGCAGTACTTC | TRBV10-2 | NA | NA | TRBJ2-7
CASSAKGQARDIQYF | TGTGCCAGCAGTGCCAAGGGACAGGCAAGGGACATTCAGTACTTC | TRBV27 | TRBD1 | NA | TRBJ2-4
CASSMTGAWNTEAFF | TGTGCCAGCAGTATGACAGGGGCGTGGAACACTGAAGCTTTCTTT | TRBV27 | TRBD1 | NA | TRBJ1-1
CASSISGDLYEQYF | TGTGCCAGCTCAATAAGTGGGGATCTCTACGAGCAGTACTTC | TRBV18 | NA | NA | TRBJ2-7
CASSYGTGEPEQYF | TGTGCCAGCAGTTACGGGACGGGGGAGCCCGAGCAGTACTTC | TRBV6-6 | NA | NA | TRBJ2-7
CASSPDRDHMNTEAFF | TGTGCCAGCAGCCCGGACAGGGATCACATGAACACTGAAGCTTTCTTT | TRBV5-6 | TRBD1 | NA | TRBJ1-1
CASSLDTYEQYF | TGTGCCAGCAGCTTAGACACCTACGAGCAGTACTTC | TRBV7-9 | NA | NA | TRBJ2-7
CASSPPGGLGYNEQFF | TGTGCCAGCAGCCCCCCCGGGGGACTAGGCTACAATGAGCAGTTCTTC | TRBV7-9 | TRBD2 | NA | TRBJ2-1
CASSPRTGNTEAFF | TGCGCCAGCAGTCCGAGGACGGGGAACACTGAAGCTTTCTTT | TRBV10-1 | NA | NA | TRBJ1-1
CALRREETYEQYF | TGTGCCCTCCGGCGGGAGGAAACCTACGAGCAGTACTTC | TRBV6-1 | TRBD2 | once | TRBJ2-7
CASSLGTSGPHTDTQYF | TGTGCCAGCAGCTTAGGGACTAGCGGGCCCCACACAGATACGCAGTATTTT | TRBV7-2 | TRBD2 | NA | TRBJ2-3
CAWSWGDYEQYF | TGTGCCTGGAGTTGGGGGGACTACGAGCAGTACTTC | TRBV30 | NA | NA | TRBJ2-7
CASSFDRDDEKLFF | TGTGCCAGCAGCTTTGACAGGGATGATGAAAAACTGTTTTTT | TRBV7-2 | TRBD1 | NA | TRBJ1-4
CASSLWGQEAFF | TGCGCCAGCAGCTTGTGGGGGCAGGAAGCTTTCTTT | TRBV5-1 | NA | NA | TRBJ1-1
CASMGTMNTEAFF | TGTGCCAGTATGGGTACCATGAACACTGAAGCTTTCTTT | TRBV19 | NA | once | TRBJ1-1
CASSRTRGMGTEAFF | TGTGCCAGCAGCAGGACTCGGGGGATGGGCACTGAAGCTTTCTTT | TRBV9 | NA | NA | TRBJ1-1
CASSSSSTSGRSYLSYNEQFF | TGTGCCAGCAGCTCCTCCTCGACTAGCGGGCGATCTTACCTCTCCTACAATGAGCAGTTCTTC | TRBV7-8 | TRBD2 | NA | TRBJ2-1
CATNRESGPDEQYF | TGTGCCACAAACAGGGAATCAGGTCCGGACGAGCAGTACTTC | TRBV6-5 | NA | NA | TRBJ2-7
CASSDPTGKNTEAFF | TGTGCCAGCAGTGACCCAACAGGAAAGAACACTGAAGCTTTCTTT | TRBV25-1 | NA | NA | TRBJ1-1
CATSRSTRREETQYF | TGTGCCACCAGCAGGTCTACCAGGAGGGAAGAGACCCAGTACTTC | TRBV15 | NA | NA | TRBJ2-5
CASIADRSSTYEQYF | TGTGCCAGCATCGCAGACAGGTCTTCTACCTACGAGCAGTACTTC | TRBV2 | NA | NA | TRBJ2-7
CASSGISRKGGYTF | TGTGCCAGCAGTGGAATTAGCCGAAAGGGAGGCTACACCTTC | TRBV25-1 | NA | NA | TRBJ1-2
CASSLGETGGPGSNQPQHF | TGCGCCAGCAGCTTGGGTGAGACAGGGGGGCCAGGGAGCAATCAGCCCCAGCATTTT | TRBV5-1 | TRBD1 | NA | TRBJ1-5
CASSSNLAGGSNTQYF | TGTGCCAGCAGCTCCAATCTAGCGGGAGGTTCCAATACGCAGTATTTT | TRBV7-8 | TRBD2 | NA | TRBJ2-3
CASSSAGITYEQYF | TGTGCCAGCAGTTCAGCCGGGATTACCTACGAGCAGTACTTC | TRBV28 | NA | NA | TRBJ2-7
CASSWGQGALEQFF | TGTGCCAGCAGCTGGGGACAGGGGGCTCTTGAGCAGTTCTTC | TRBV7-9 | TRBD1 | NA | TRBJ2-1
CSVEDLRTGPAFF | TGCAGCGTTGAAGATCTTAGGACAGGTCCGGCTTTCTTT | TRBV29-1 | TRBD1 | NA | TRBJ1-1
CASWDFDQPQHF | TGTGCCAGTTGGGACTTCGATCAGCCCCAGCATTTT | TRBV19 | NA | once | TRBJ1-5
CASSRQWRNEQYF | TGTGCCAGCAGCCGACAGTGGCGGAACGAGCAGTACTTC | TRBV6-6 | NA | NA | TRBJ2-7
CSVISYEQYF | TGCAGCGTTATCTCCTACGAGCAGTACTTC | TRBV29-1 | NA | NA | TRBJ2-7
CASSSGTRQQYF | TGTGCCAGCAGTTCGGGTACGCGGCAGCAGTACTTC | TRBV5-4 | NA | NA | TRBJ2-7
CASSMSGRAGELFF | TGTGCCAGCAGCATGAGCGGGAGGGCCGGGGAGCTGTTTTTT | TRBV7-9 | TRBD2 | NA | TRBJ2-2
CAGIGETYEQYF | TGTGCCGGGATCGGGGAGACCTACGAGCAGTACTTC | TRBV30 | NA | NA | TRBJ2-7
CASSIERGARYEQYF | TGTGCCAGTAGTATAGAGAGAGGGGCCCGCTACGAGCAGTACTTC | TRBV19 | NA | NA | TRBJ2-7
CASRPSAQQNTGELFF | TGCGCCAGCAGGCCTTCGGCACAACAGAACACCGGGGAGCTGTTTTTT | TRBV5-1 | NA | NA | TRBJ2-2
CATRDRGRNQPQHF | TGTGCCACCAGGGACAGGGGGCGCAATCAGCCCCAGCATTTT | TRBV15 | TRBD1 | NA | TRBJ1-5
CASSKTSYNEQFF | TGTGCCAGCAGTAAGACTAGCTACAATGAGCAGTTCTTC | TRBV5-5 | NA | NA | TRBJ2-1
CASRPGTSHEQYF | TGTGCCAGCAGACCCGGGACGAGCCACGAGCAGTACTTC | TRBV27 | NA | NA | TRBJ2-7